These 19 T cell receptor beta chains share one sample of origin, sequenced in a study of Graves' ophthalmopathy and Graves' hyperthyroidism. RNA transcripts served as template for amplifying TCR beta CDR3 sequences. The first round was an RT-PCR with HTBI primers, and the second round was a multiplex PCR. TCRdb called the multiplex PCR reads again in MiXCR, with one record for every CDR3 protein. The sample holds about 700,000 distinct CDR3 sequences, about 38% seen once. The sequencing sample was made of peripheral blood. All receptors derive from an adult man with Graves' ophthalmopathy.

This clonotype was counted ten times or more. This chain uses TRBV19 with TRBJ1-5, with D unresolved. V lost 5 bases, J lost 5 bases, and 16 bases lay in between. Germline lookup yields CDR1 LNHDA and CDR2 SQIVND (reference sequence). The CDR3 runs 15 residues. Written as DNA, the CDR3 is TGTGCCAGTAGTCTCCGGAGGGAGAGTTATCAGCCCCAGCATTTT. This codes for CASSLRRESYQPQHF.

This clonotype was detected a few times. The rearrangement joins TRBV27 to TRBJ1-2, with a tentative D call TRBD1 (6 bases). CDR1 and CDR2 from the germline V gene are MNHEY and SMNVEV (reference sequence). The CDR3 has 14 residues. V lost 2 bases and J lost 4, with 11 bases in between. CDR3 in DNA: TGTGCCAGCAGTTTAGGCAGGGGAATCTATGGCTACACCTTC. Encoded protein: CASSLGRGIYGYTF.

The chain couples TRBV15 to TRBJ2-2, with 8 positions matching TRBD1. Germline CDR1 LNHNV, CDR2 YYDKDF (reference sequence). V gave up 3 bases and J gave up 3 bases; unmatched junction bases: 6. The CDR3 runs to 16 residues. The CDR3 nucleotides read TGTGCCACCAGCAGCCAATCAGGGGGCGACACCGGGGAGCTGTTTTTT. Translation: CATSSQSGGDTGELFF.

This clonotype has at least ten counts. DNA for the CDR3: TGCAGTGCTCGCGGTAATGAAAAACTGTTTTTT. Encoded protein: CSARGNEKLFF. The chain combines TRBV20-1 with TRBJ1-4, with D unclear. The CDR3 sequence is 11 residues long. The germline gives CDR1 DFQATT, CDR2 SNEGSKA (reference sequence). The ends were cut back, 5 bases at V and 4 bases at J, with 5 bases in the middle.

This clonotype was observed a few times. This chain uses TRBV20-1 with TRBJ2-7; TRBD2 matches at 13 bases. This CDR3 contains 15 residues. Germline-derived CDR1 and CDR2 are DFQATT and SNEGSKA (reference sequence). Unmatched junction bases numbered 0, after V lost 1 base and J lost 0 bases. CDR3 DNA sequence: TGCAGTGCTAGAGGGACTAGCGGGAGCTCCTACGAGCAGTACTTC. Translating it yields CSARGTSGSSYEQYF.

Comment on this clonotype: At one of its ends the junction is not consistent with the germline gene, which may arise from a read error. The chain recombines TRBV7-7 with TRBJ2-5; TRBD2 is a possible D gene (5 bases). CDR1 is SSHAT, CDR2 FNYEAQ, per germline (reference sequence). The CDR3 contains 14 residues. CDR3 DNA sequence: TGTGCCAGCAGTCCGAGGGTAATCCAAGAGACCCGGTACTTC. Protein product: CASSPRVIQETRYF. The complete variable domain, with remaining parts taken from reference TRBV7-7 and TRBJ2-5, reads GAGVSQSPRYKVTKRGQDVTLRCDPISSHATLYWYQQALGQGPEFLTYFNYEAQPDKSGLPSDRFSAERPEGSISTLTIQRTEQRDSAMYRCASSPRVIQETRYFGPGTRLLVL.

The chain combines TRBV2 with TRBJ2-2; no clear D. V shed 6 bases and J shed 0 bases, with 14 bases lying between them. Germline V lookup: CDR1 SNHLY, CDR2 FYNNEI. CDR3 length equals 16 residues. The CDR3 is CASRDPGRTNTGELFF. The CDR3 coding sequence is TGTGCCAGCAGGGACCCCGGACGGACGAACACCGGGGAGCTGTTTTTT.

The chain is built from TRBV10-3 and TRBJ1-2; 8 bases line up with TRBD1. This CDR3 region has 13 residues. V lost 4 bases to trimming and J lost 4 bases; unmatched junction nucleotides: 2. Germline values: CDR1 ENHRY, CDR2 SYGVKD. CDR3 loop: CAISAGQVYGYTF. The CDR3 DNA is TGTGCCATCAGTGCGGGACAGGTCTATGGCTACACCTTC.

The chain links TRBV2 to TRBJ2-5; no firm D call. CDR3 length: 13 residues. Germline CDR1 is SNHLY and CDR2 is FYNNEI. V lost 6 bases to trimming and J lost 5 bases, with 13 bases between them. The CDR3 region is CASSPVVSETQYF. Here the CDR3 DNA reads TGTGCCAGCAGCCCGGTTGTGTCGGAGACCCAGTACTTC. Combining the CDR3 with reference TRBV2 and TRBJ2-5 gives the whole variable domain EPEVTQTPSHQVTQMGQEVILRCVPISNHLYFYWYRQILGQKVEFLVSFYNNEISEKSEIFDDQFSVERPDGSNFTLKIRSTKLEDSAMYFCASSPVVSETQYFGPGTRLLVL.

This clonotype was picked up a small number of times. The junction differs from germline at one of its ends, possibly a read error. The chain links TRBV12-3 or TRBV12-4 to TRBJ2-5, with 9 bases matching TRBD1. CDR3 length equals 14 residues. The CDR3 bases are TGTGCTAGCAAAACAGGGGGCCCAATGGAGACCCAGTACTTC. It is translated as CASKTGGPMETQYF.

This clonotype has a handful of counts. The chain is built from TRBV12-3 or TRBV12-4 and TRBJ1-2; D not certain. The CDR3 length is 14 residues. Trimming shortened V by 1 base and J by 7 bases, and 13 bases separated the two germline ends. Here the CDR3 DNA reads TGTGCCAGCAGTTTAGGGACGGACCGCCGTGGCTACACCTTC. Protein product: CASSLGTDRRGYTF.

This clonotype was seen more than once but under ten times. The CDR3 nucleotides read TGCAGTGCTAGAGATGCGGACAGGGAAGCCTACGAGCAGTACTTC. Amino acid sequence: CSARDADREAYEQYF. The chain uses TRBV20-1 and TRBJ2-7; TRBD1 agrees at 8 bases. The CDR3 covers 15 residues. Germline V lookup: CDR1 DFQATT, CDR2 SNEGSKA (reference sequence). V lost 0 bases, J lost 2 bases, and 6 bases stayed unmatched.

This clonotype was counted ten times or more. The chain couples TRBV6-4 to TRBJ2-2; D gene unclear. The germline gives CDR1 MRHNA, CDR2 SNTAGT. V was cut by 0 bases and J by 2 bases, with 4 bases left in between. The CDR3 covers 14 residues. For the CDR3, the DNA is TGTGCCAGCAGTGACTCGACCAACACCGGGGAGCTGTTTTTT. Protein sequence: CASSDSTNTGELFF.

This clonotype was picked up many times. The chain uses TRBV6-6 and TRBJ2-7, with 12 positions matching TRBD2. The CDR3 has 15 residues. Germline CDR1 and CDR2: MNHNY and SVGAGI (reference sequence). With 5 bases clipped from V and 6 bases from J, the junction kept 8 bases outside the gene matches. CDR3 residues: CASSRLAGEAGEQYF. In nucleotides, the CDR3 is TGTGCCAGCAGTAGACTAGCGGGAGAGGCGGGCGAGCAGTACTTC.

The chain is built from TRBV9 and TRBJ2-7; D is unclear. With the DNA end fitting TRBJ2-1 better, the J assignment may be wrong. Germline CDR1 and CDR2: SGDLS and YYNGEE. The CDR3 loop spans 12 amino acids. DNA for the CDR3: TGTGCCAGCAGCGTAGGCAGCAATGAGCAGTTCTTC. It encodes CASSVGSNEQFF.

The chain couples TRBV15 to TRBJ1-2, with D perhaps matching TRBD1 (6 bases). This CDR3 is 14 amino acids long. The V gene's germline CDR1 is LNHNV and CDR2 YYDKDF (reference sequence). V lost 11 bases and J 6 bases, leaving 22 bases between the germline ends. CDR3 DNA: TGTGCCTGGGCTCAACCCCCAGGGGTAGATGGCTACACCTTC. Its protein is CAWAQPPGVDGYTF.

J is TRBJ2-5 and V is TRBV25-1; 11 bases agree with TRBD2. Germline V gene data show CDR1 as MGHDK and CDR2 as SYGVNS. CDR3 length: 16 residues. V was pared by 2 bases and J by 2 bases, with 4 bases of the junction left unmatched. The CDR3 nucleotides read TGTGCCAGCAGTGAACGACTAGCGGGACAGCAAGAGACCCAGTACTTC. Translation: CASSERLAGQQETQYF.

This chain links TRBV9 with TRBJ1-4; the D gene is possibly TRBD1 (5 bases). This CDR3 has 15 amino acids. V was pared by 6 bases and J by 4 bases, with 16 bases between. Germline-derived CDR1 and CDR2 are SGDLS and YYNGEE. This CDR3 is CASNKVGEGNEKLFF. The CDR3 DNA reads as TGTGCCAGCAACAAAGTGGGGGAAGGTAATGAAAAACTGTTTTTT. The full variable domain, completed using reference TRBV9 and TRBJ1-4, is DSGVTQTPKHLITATGQRVTLRCSPRSGDLSVYWYQQSLDQGLQFLIQYYNGEERAKGNILERFSAQQFPDLHSELNLSSLELGDSALYFCASNKVGEGNEKLFFGSGTQLSVL.

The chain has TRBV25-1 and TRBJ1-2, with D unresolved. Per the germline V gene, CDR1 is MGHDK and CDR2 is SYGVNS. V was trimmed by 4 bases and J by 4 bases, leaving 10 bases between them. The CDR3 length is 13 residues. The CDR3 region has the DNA TGTGCCAGCAGTGCTGGCGATGTCTATGGCTACACCTTC. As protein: CASSAGDVYGYTF.